Reported below is one T cell receptor beta chain. Germline lookup yields CDR1 LGHDT and CDR2 YNNKEL (reference sequence). Germline trimming cut 3 bases from V and 2 bases from J; bases unmatched to any gene: 4. The CDR3 loop spans 15 amino acids. This record comes from a study of blood T cell repertoires in COVID-19. Profiled with immunoSEQ multiplex PCR; TCRdb holds only in-frame clones, not every one. The sample includes some 180,000 clones, approximately 90% of them seen just once. This clonotype was sampled from a woman aged 40 to 50 in a cohort exposed to, infected with or recovered from COVID-19 (not recorded which). Source material: PBMCs or T cells enriched from blood (not recorded which). V is TRBV3-1 (or the pseudogene TRBV3-2) and J is TRBJ2-5; 9 bases are shared with TRBD2. DNA of the CDR3: TGTGCCAGCAGCCATAGCGGGAGTGGGCAAGAGACCCAGTACTTC. Translation gives CASSHSGSGQETQYF.